This TCR beta chain was obtained from a study of blood T cells in healthy people across ages. Study-level results: PBMC samples, being unsorted, prevented any conclusive comparison of naive and antigen-experienced cells. Naive CD4+ cells and diversity were both higher in long-lived donors than in aged donors.

Remarks on this clonotype: The antigen remains undetermined.

A second PCR of 7 to 11 cycles used a sample-barcoded 5' primer and a J-beta primer mix. Each CDR3 protein gets one entry after TCRdb re-called the 5' RACE reads with MiXCR. The table includes some 640,000 distinct CDR3 sequences, around 45% detected once. The V gene's germline CDR1 is SNHLY and CDR2 FYNNEI. V was pared by 4 bases and J by 3 bases, with 16 bases between. CDR3 length equals 17 residues. The sequenced material came from blood. This chain uses TRBV2 with TRBJ2-6; weak D call: TRBD2 (5 bases). The receptor comes from a woman in her sixties or seventies in good health. The CDR3 here is CASSVYRGMGGANVLTF. As DNA, the CDR3 is TGTGCCAGCAGTGTTTACCGGGGAATGGGTGGGGCCAACGTCCTGACTTTC.